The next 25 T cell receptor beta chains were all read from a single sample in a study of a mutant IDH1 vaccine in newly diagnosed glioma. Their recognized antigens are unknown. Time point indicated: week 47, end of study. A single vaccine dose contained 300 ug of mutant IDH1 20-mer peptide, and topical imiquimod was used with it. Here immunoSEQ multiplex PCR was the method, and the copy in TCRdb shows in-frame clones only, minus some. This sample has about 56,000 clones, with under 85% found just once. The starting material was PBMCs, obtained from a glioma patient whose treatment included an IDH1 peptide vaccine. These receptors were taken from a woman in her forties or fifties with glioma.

CDR3 protein: CASSATGGFGAFF. Written as DNA, the CDR3 is TGCGCCAGCAGTGCCACAGGGGGCTTTGGTGCTTTCTTT. The chain has TRBV10-2 and TRBJ1-1, with 9 bases identical to TRBD1. V lost 4 bases and J lost 11; bases outside the gene matches: 8. The CDR3 consists of 13 residues. Germline V gene sequence: CDR1 WSHSY, CDR2 SAAADI.

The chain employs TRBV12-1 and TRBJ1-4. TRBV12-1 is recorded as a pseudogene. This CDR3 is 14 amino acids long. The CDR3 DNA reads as TGTGCCAGCCCTGAGGGAGGAGGGATCGAAAAACTGTTTTTT. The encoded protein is CASPEGGGIEKLFF.

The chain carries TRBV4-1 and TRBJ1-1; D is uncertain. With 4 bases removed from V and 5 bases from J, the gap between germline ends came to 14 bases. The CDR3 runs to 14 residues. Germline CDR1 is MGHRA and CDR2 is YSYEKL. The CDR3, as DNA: TGCGCCAGCAGCCCCGAAGGAACTCGTACTGAAGCTTTCTTT. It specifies CASSPEGTRTEAFF.

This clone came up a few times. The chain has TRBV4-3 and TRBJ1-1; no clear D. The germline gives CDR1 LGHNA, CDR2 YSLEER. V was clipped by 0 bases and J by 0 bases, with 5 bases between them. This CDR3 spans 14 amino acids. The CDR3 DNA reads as TGCGCCAGCAGCCAAGACTGGATGAACACTGAAGCTTTCTTT. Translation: CASSQDWMNTEAFF.

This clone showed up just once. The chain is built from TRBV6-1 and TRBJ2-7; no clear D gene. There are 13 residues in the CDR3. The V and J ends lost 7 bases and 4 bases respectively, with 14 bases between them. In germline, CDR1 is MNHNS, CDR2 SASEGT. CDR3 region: CASKPNGVYEQYF. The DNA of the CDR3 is TGTGCCAGCAAACCTAATGGGGTATACGAGCAGTACTTC.

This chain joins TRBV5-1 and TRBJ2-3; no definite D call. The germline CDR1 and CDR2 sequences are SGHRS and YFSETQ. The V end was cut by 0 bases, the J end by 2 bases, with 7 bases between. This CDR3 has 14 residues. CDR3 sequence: CASSLAWVTDTQYF. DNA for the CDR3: TGCGCCAGCAGCTTGGCATGGGTCACAGATACGCAGTATTTT.

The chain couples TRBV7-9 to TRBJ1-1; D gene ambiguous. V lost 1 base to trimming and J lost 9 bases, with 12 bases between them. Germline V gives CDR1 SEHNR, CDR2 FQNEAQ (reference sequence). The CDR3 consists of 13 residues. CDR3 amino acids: CASSLEGIDQAFF. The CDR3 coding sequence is TGTGCCAGCAGCTTAGAAGGGATCGACCAAGCTTTCTTT.

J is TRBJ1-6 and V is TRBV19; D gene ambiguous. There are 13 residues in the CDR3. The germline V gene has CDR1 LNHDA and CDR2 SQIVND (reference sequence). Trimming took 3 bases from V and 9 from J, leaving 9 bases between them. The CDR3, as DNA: TGTGCCAGTAGTATCCGAATAAGTTCACCCCTCCACTTT. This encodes CASSIRISSPLHF.

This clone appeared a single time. CDR3 coding DNA: TGTGCCAGCAGTCCCTCCTCGGGTCAGCCCCAGCATTTT. This encodes CASSPSSGQPQHF. V usage is TRBV27 and J usage is TRBJ1-5; D not certain. This CDR3 region has 13 residues. V lost 5 bases to trimming and J lost 6 bases, with 11 bases between them. CDR1 is MNHEY and CDR2 is SMNVEV in the germline V gene (reference sequence).

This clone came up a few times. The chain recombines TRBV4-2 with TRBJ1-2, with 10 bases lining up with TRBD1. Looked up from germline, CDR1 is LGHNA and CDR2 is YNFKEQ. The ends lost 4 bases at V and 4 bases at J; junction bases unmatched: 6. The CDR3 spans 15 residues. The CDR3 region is CASSREDRGSYGYTF. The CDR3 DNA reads TGTGCCAGCAGCCGGGAGGACAGGGGGTCCTATGGCTACACCTTC.

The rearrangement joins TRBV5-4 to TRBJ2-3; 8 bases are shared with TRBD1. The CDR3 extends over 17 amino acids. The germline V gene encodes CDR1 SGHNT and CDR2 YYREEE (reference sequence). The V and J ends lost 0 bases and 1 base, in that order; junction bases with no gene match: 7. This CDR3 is CASSLASGGIGTDTQYF. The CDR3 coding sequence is TGTGCCAGCAGCTTGGCCTCAGGGGGCATTGGCACAGATACGCAGTATTTT.

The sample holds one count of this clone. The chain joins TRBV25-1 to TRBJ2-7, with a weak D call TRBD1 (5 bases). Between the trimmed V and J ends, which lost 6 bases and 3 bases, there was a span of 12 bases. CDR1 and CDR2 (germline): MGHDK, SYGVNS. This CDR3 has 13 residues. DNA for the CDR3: TGTGCCAGCAGCCTCGACAGATTCTACGAGCAGTACTTC. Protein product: CASSLDRFYEQYF.

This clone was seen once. The CDR3 is CASSRGGAGELFF. In DNA form, the CDR3 reads TGTGCCAGCAGTCGGGGAGGCGCCGGGGAGCTGTTTTTT. J is TRBJ2-2 and V is TRBV6-1; possible D gene TRBD2, 6 bases. CDR1 MNHNS and CDR2 SASEGT come from the germline V gene. The V gene lost 5 bases and the J gene lost 6 bases, with 10 bases spanning the gap. This CDR3 region has 13 residues.

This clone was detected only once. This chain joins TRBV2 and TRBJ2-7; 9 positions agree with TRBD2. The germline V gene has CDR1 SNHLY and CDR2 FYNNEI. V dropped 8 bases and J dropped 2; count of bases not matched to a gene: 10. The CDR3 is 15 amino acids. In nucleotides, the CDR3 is TGTGCCAGCGCGGGGGGGGGTTCAAGGGCCTACGAGCAGTACTTC. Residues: CASAGGGSRAYEQYF.

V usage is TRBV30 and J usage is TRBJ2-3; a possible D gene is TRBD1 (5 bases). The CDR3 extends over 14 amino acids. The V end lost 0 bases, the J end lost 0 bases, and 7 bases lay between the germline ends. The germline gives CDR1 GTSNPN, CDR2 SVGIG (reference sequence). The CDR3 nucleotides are TGTGCCTGGAGTGTAGGGGCAAGCACAGATACGCAGTATTTT. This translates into CAWSVGASTDTQYF.

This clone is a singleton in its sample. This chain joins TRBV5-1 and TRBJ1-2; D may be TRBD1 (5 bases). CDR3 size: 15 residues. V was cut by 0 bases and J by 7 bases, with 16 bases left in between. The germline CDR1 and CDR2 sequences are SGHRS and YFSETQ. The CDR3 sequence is CASSLDRSGVGGYTF. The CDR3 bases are TGCGCCAGCAGCTTGGACAGGTCCGGCGTCGGTGGCTACACCTTC.

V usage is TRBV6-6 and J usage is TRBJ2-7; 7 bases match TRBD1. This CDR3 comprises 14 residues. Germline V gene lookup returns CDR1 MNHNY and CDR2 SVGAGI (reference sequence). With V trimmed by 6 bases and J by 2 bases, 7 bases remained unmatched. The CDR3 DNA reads TGTGCCAGCAGCCTCCTTACAGGGGCCTACGAGCAGTACTTC. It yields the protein CASSLLTGAYEQYF.

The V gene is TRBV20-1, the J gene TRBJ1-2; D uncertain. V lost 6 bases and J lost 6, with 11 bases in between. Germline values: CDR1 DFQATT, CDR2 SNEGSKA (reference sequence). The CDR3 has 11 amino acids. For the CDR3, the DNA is TGCAGTGCCGGACTTGACAATGGCTACACCTTC. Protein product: CSAGLDNGYTF.

The CDR3 protein is CASSEQGFSYEQYF. The DNA for the CDR3 is TGTGCCAGCAGTGAACAGGGGTTCTCCTACGAGCAGTACTTC. The chain is built from TRBV6-1 and TRBJ2-7, with a possible D match to TRBD1 (6 bases). Trimming cost V 2 bases and J 0 bases, with 8 bases left between them. Germline V lookup: CDR1 MNHNS, CDR2 SASEGT. This CDR3 contains 14 residues.

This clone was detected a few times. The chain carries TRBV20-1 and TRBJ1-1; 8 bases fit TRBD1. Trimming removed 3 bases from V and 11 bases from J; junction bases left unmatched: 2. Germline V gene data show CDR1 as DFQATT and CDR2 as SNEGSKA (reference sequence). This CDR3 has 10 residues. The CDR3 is CSARDRDAFF. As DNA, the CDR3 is TGCAGTGCTAGGGACAGGGATGCTTTCTTT.

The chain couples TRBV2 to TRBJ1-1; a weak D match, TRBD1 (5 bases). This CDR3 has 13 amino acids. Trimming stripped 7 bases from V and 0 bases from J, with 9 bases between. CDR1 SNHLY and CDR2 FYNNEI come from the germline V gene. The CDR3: CASTGLLNTEAFF. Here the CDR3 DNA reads TGTGCCAGCACGGGGCTCTTGAACACTGAAGCTTTCTTT.

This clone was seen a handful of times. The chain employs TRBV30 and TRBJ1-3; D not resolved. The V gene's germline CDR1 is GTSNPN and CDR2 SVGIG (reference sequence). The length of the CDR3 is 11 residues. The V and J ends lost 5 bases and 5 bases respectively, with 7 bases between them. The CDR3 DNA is TGTGCCTGGGCAGATAGAAACACCATATATTTT. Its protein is CAWADRNTIYF.

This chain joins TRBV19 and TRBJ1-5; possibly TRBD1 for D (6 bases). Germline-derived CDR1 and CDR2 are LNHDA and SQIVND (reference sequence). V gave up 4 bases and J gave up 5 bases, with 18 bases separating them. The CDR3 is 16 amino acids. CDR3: CASSTPSRGGDQPQHF. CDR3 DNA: TGTGCCAGTAGTACCCCGAGCAGGGGAGGAGATCAGCCCCAGCATTTT.

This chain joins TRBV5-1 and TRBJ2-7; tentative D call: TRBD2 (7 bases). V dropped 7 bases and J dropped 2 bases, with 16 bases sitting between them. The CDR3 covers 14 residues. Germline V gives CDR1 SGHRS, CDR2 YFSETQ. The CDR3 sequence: CASSSGGAPYEQYF. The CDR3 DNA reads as TGCGCCAGCTCCTCGGGGGGCGCCCCCTACGAGCAGTACTTC.

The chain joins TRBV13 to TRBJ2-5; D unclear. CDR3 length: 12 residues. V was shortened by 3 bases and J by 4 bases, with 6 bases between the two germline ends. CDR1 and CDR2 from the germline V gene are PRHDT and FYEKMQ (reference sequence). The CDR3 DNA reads TGTGCCAGCAGCTTTTTGGGAGAGACCCAGTACTTC. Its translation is CASSFLGETQYF.